This T cell receptor (beta chain) came from a study of blood T cell repertoires in COVID-19. In the authors' methods: Estimates of nucleated cell counts were drawn from the amplification of reference gene primers. Data came from immunoSEQ multiplex PCR; TCRdb stores just in-frame clones and leaves some out. V, J and clone size are those of that table, while D and trimming were read from the DNA. The table includes around 100,000 clones, around four fifths detected once. J gave up 5 bases and V 4 bases, and 6 bases lay outside the gene matches. This CDR3 spans 14 amino acids. The germline V gene encodes CDR1 SGDLS and CDR2 YYNGEE.

Material for sequencing was peripheral blood. This chain connects TRBV9 to TRBJ2-5; 9 bases match TRBD2. The origin of this receptor is a human donor in a cohort sampled during active COVID-19. The CDR3 is CASSPRSGGETQYF. The CDR3 DNA follows: TGTGCCAGCAGCCCCCGGAGCGGGGGGGAGACCCAGTACTTC.